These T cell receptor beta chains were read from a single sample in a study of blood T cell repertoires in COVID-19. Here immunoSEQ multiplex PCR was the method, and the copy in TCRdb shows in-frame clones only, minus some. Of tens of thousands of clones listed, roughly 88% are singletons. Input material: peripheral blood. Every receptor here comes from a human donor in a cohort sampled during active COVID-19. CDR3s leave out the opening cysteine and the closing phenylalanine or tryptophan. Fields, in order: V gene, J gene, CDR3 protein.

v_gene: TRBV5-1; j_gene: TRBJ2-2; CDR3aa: ASGLRPAGGSNTGELF
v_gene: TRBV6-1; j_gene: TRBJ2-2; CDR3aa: ASSDTGGGGELF
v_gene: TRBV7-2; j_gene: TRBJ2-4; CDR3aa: ASSLGGNKNIQY
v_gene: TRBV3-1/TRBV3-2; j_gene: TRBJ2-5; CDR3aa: ASSQEASRSETQY
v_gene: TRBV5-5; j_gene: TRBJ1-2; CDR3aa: ASSLVPLYGYT
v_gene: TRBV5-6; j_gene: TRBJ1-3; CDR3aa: ASSLTPAGNTIY
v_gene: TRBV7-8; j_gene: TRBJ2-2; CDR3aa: ASSSFGSGAGELF
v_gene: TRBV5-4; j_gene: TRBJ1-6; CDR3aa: ASSSATGAGSPLH
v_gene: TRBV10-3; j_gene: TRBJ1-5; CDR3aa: AISESGQGSQPQH
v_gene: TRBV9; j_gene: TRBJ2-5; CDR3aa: ASSVESGGLLETQY
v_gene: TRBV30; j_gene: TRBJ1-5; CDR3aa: AWSVIRAGANQPQH
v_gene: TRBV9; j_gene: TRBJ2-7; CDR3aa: ASSVQDGVSYEQY
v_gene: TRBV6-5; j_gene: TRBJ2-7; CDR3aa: ASNLANSYEQY
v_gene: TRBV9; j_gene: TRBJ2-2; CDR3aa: ASTQGTGLTGELF
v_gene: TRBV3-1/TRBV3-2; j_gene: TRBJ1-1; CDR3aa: ASSPTGWNTEAF
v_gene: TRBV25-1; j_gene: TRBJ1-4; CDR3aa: ASSETGYEKLF
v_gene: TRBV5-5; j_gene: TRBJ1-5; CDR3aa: ASSLRQGRSNQPQH
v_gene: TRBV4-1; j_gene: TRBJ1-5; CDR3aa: ASSQTGVSSNQPQH
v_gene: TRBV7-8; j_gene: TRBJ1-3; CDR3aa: ASSPQVAGNTIY
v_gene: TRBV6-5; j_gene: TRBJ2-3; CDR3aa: ASRPSGGADTQY
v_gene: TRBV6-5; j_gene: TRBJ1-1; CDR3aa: ASSYLEAGTEAF
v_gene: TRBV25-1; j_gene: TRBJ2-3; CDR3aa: ASSELAGNTDTQY
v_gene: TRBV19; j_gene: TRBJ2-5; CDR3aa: ASSIRSGSDQETQY
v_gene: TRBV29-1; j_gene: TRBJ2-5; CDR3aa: SVVLGGQETQY
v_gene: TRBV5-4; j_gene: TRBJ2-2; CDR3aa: ASSRDRGETGELF
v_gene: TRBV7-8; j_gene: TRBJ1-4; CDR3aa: ASSFGNKRKANEKLF
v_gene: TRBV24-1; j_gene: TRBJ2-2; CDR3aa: ATSDVWGGTGELF
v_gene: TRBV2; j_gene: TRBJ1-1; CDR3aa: ASSRESPEAF
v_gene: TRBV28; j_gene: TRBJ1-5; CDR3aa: ASNVRRGRVNQPQH
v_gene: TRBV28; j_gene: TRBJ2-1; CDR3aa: ASSSPQKRGGYNEQF
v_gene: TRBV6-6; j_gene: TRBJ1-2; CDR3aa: ASRREGADGYT
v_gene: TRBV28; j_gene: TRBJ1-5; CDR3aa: ASSLLGNQPQH
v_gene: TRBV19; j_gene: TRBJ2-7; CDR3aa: ASSIGRVYEQY
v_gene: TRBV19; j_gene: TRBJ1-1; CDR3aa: ASSIDTQGLTEAF
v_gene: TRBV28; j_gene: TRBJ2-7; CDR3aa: ASSPDGKSSYEQY
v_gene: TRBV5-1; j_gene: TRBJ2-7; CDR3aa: ASANQAGGEAYEQY
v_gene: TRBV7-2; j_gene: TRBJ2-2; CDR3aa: ASSLGQGVGRELF
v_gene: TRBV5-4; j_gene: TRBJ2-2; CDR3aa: ASSLAGTGELF
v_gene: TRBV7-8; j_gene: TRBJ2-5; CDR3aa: ASSRGAVNRTQY
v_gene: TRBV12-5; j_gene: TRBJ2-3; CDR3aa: ASGLTLGGSTDTQY
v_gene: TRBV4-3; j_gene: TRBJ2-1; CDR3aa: ASSQVFDEQF
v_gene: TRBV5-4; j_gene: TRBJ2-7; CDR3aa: ASSSSVDRLVEQY
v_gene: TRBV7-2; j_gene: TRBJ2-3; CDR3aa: ASSISYRATDTQY
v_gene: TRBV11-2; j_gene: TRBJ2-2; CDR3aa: ASSPTGGSTGELF
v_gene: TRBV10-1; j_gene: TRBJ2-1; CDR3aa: ASSGSSNEQF
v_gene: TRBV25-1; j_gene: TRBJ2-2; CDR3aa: ASSDSWEWTGELF
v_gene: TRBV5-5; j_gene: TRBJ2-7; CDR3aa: ASSLAGGPTYEQY
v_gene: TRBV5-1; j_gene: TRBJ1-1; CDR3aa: ASSLAGTGGNTEAF
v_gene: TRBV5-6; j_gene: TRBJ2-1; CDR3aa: ASSLSYEQF
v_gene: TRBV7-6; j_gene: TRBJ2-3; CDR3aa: ASSQIGWEASDTQY
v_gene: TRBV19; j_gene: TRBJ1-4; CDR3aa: ASSPTGMSEKLF
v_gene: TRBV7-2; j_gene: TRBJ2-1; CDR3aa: ASSSPPPINEQF
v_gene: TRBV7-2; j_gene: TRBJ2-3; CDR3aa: ASSLELAGRLTTDTQY
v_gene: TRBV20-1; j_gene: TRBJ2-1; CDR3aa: SASLGTASSYNEQF